The source of this T cell receptor beta chain is a study of T cell repertoires in cytomegalovirus infection. For the study at large: Public TCR beta signatures marked donors with CMV infection and the matching HLA.

From germline, CDR1 is SGHTA and CDR2 FQGNSA. The CDR3 runs to 13 residues. The V gene lost 5 bases and the J gene lost 15 bases, with 21 bases spanning the gap. This clonotype was observed many times. Its target is unknown. TCRdb reanalysed the reads using MiXCR and keeps one entry per CDR3 protein. The sample holds 200,000 to 300,000 distinct CDR3 sequences, 9% to 15% seen once. Notes on the study in general: In two of eight donors, the top clonotype was HLA-C-restricted CMV-specific. Of the TCR beta families, the public ones yielded a cumulative frequency that identified carriers of CMV plus the relevant HLA.

This TCR was sampled from a human donor in good health (CMV status not recorded). Some clones in this sample may be carry-over from other donors' samples. The material sequenced was PBMCs. The chain links TRBV7-2 to TRBJ2-3; maybe TRBD1 (5 bases). The CDR3 is CASSPQGYPPAYF. The CDR3 region has the DNA TGTGCCAGCAGCCCTCAGGGTTACCCTCCCGCCTATTTT.